Below, 4 T cell receptor beta chains from the same sample are listed, as sequenced in a study of T cell responses to AZD1222 COVID-19 vaccine. TCRdb keeps only in-frame clones here, not all; method: immunoSEQ multiplex PCR. The sample shows about 150,000 clones, 90% of them seen only once. The sample consisted of peripheral blood, taken on day 0 of AZD1222 vaccination. Receptor source: an adult in good health.

This sequence joins TRBV28 and TRBJ1-2; TRBD1 is a possible D gene (5 bases). With 2 bases removed from V and 8 bases from J, the gap between germline ends came to 18 bases. In germline, CDR1 is MDHEN, CDR2 SYDVKM. This CDR3 comprises 15 residues. The DNA of the CDR3 is TGTGCCAGCAGTTTAAAAGCCGCAGGGTCGGGGGGCTACACCTTC. Amino acids: CASSLKAAGSGGYTF.

The rearrangement uses TRBV7-2 and TRBJ1-5, with D unresolved. Trimming took 0 bases from V and 0 from J, leaving 3 bases between them. This CDR3 is built from 14 residues. CDR1 is SGHTA, CDR2 FQGNSA, per germline. The CDR3 bases are TGTGCCAGCAGCTTAGCGCGTAGCAATCAGCCCCAGCATTTT. Amino acid sequence: CASSLARSNQPQHF.

The chain uses TRBV11-2 and TRBJ1-2, with 9 bases fitting TRBD1. With 4 bases clipped from V and 7 bases from J, the junction kept 10 bases outside the gene matches. Germline loops: CDR1 SGHAT, CDR2 FQNNGV. The CDR3 contains 15 residues. CDR3 region: CASSSVTGGLGGYTF. The CDR3 DNA follows: TGTGCCAGCAGCTCCGTGACAGGGGGACTTGGTGGCTACACCTTC.

In its sample, this clone was seen once. This rearrangement joins TRBV15 to TRBJ1-5, with D possibly matching TRBD1 (6 bases). The germline V gene has CDR1 LNHNV and CDR2 YYDKDF (reference sequence). V gave up 0 bases and J gave up 5 bases, with 14 bases separating them. This CDR3 region has 16 residues. CDR3 nucleotides: TGTGCCACCAGCAGAGATCGTTTGGGACACGATCAGCCCCAGCATTTT. Translated: CATSRDRLGHDQPQHF.